The 19 T cell receptor beta chains reported below all come from one sample, sequenced in a study of vaccination and CD4 T cells after COVID-19. For these TCRs, the target antigens are not known. Specified treatment: roughly 10-day PBMC culture with coronavirus spike peptide pools or control peptides (ViraFEST assay). Scientists ran DNA taken from cultured CD4+ T cells through the Oncomine TCR Beta short-read assay for sequencing. In TCRdb, the PCR reads were re-called with MiXCR into one record per CDR3 protein. The sample lists about 15,000 distinct CDR3 sequences, about 48% occurring once. Sequencing used CD4+ T cells from blood, cultured in vitro. The receptor source for this set is a human donor who had recovered from COVID-19.

The J gene is TRBJ1-6, the V gene TRBV7-6; 9 nucleotides agree with TRBD1. The CDR3 extends over 16 amino acids. Trimming took 2 bases from V and 2 from J; bases not matched to a gene: 1. The germline V gene has CDR1 SGHVS and CDR2 FNYEAQ. CDR3 sequence reads: CASSLTGGPYNSPLHF. For the CDR3, the DNA is TGTGCCAGCAGCTTAACAGGGGGCCCCTATAATTCACCCCTCCACTTT. Full variable domain (outside the CDR3, taken from reference TRBV7-6 and TRBJ1-6): GAGVSQSPRYKVTKRGQDVALRCDPISGHVSLYWYRQALGQGPEFLTYFNYEAQQDKSGLPNDRFSAERPEGSISTLTIQRTEQRDSAMYRCASSLTGGPYNSPLHFGNGTRLTVT.

The gene calls are TRBV28 and TRBJ1-1; D is unresolved. This CDR3 spans 15 amino acids. V gave up 4 bases and J gave up 3 bases, with 15 bases separating them. Germline lookup yields CDR1 MDHEN and CDR2 SYDVKM. The CDR3 loop is CASSSGGNWDTEAFF. CDR3 coding DNA: TGTGCCAGCAGTTCAGGAGGCAATTGGGACACTGAAGCTTTCTTT.

The rearrangement links TRBV12-3 or TRBV12-4 to TRBJ2-1, with D perhaps TRBD1 or TRBD2 (6 bases each). There are 13 residues in the CDR3. V lost 3 bases and J lost 9, with 12 bases in between. DNA for the CDR3: TGTGCCAGCAGTTTGATTGAGGGGGGTGAGCAGTTCTTC. Amino acid sequence: CASSLIEGGEQFF.

The chain carries TRBV6-5 and TRBJ1-3; tentatively, D is TRBD1 (6 bases). The CDR3 extends over 17 amino acids. The V gene lost 2 bases and the J gene lost 0 bases, with 14 bases spanning the gap. From germline, CDR1 is MNHEY and CDR2 SVGAGI. CDR3 bases: TGTGCCAGCAGTTACGCGACAGGCTCCGGCTCTGGAAACACCATATATTTT. This translates into CASSYATGSGSGNTIYF.

The V and J genes are TRBV6-2 or TRBV6-3 and TRBJ2-7; D might be TRBD2 (5 bases). Germline V CDR1 and CDR2: MNHEY, SVGEGT. Trimming took off 4 bases at V and 2 bases at J, with 9 bases between the two ends. This CDR3 comprises 13 residues. The CDR3 coding sequence is TGTGCCAGCAGTTCTGCAGCGGCCTACGAGCAGTACTTC. This encodes CASSSAAAYEQYF.

The chain uses TRBV20-1 and TRBJ2-3; 10 bases match TRBD2. Losses at the gene ends were 6 bases for V and 2 bases for J; bases not matched to a gene: 8. Germline V gene data show CDR1 as DFQATT and CDR2 as SNEGSKA (reference sequence). CDR3 length: 15 residues. The CDR3 sequence: CSASTGTSATDTQYF. The CDR3 bases are TGCAGTGCGAGTACCGGGACTAGCGCCACAGATACGCAGTATTTT.

The CDR3 nucleotides read TGTGCCAGCAGTCCCCTCAATCAGCCCCAGCATTTT. Residues: CASSPLNQPQHF. The chain is built from TRBV28 and TRBJ1-5, with D hard to call. The V end lost 5 bases, the J end lost 3 bases, and 5 bases lay between the germline ends. CDR1 is MDHEN, CDR2 SYDVKM, per germline. CDR3 size: 12 residues.

This clonotype occurred a few times. The J gene is TRBJ1-5, the V gene TRBV11-2, with 12 nucleotides matching TRBD1. Germline V CDR1 and CDR2: SGHAT, FQNNGV. V shed 3 bases, J shed 6 bases, and the junction held 6 bases outside the gene matches. The CDR3 sequence is 16 residues long. Here the CDR3 reads CASSLPGTGGTQPQHF. CDR3 sequence (DNA): TGTGCCAGCAGCTTGCCCGGGACAGGGGGCACTCAGCCCCAGCATTTT.

This clonotype was counted a few times. This rearrangement joins TRBV20-1 to TRBJ2-5; no firm D call. Germline V gene data show CDR1 as DFQATT and CDR2 as SNEGSKA (reference sequence). This CDR3 comprises 15 residues. Trimming took off 4 bases at V and 2 bases at J, with 17 bases between the two ends. The CDR3 DNA reads as TGCAGTGCTACCCCTCTAGAGCGCATACAAGAGACCCAGTACTTC. It codes for CSATPLERIQETQYF.

The chain employs TRBV4-1 and TRBJ2-1; maybe TRBD2 (5 bases). Trimming stripped 0 bases from V and 8 bases from J, with 17 bases between. CDR1 MGHRA and CDR2 YSYEKL come from the germline V gene. This CDR3 has 16 residues. CDR3 amino acids: CASSQDTRRAFDEQFF. The CDR3 DNA is TGCGCCAGCAGCCAAGATACTAGAAGGGCTTTCGATGAGCAGTTCTTC.

The chain combines TRBV4-1 with TRBJ2-5, with D maybe TRBD2 (6 bases). Germline lookup yields CDR1 MGHRA and CDR2 YSYEKL. V lost 0 bases and J 2 bases, leaving 31 bases between the germline ends. This CDR3 has 22 amino acids. CDR3 DNA: TGCGCCAGCAGCCAAGACCCACTGATCCGACTAGTGCGTCCAACCAGGCAAGAGACCCAGTACTTC. Its protein is CASSQDPLIRLVRPTRQETQYF.

V usage is TRBV7-9 and J usage is TRBJ1-3; maybe TRBD1 (6 bases). CDR3 length: 16 amino acids. The germline gives CDR1 SEHNR, CDR2 FQNEAQ (reference sequence). V was clipped by 2 bases and J by 1 base, with 12 bases between them. Written as DNA, the CDR3 is TGTGCCAGCAGCTTAACGACAGGTCGGTCTGGAAACACCATATATTTT. This gives the protein CASSLTTGRSGNTIYF.

The chain joins TRBV29-1 to TRBJ1-1; D call uncertain. The CDR3 has 12 residues. Germline V gene sequence: CDR1 SQVTM, CDR2 ANQGSEA. CDR3 DNA sequence: TGCAGAGGAGACACCATGAACACTGAAGCTTTCTTT. Its protein is CRGDTMNTEAFF.

J is TRBJ2-7 and V is TRBV20-1; 9 bases are a match to TRBD1. The germline V gene has CDR1 DFQATT and CDR2 SNEGSKA (reference sequence). With V trimmed by 0 bases and J by 2 bases, 8 bases remained unmatched. The CDR3 is made up of 16 amino acids. The CDR3 here is CSARERDRDVTYEQYF. In nucleotides, the CDR3 is TGCAGTGCTAGAGAGCGGGACAGGGATGTGACCTACGAGCAGTACTTC.

CDR3 in DNA: TGTGCCAGCAGCTTTGGGGCTAGCGCCACCGGGGAGCTGTTTTTT. Protein sequence: CASSFGASATGELFF. The chain employs TRBV11-2 and TRBJ2-2, with a tentative D call TRBD2 (6 bases). Germline V gene sequence: CDR1 SGHAT, CDR2 FQNNGV. V was clipped by 3 bases and J by 4 bases, with 12 bases between them. The CDR3 is made up of 15 amino acids.

CDR3 bases: TGCAGTGCTACCGACAGGGGCGGTGGCGAAAAACTGTTTTTT. It yields the protein CSATDRGGGEKLFF. The genes are TRBV20-1 and TRBJ1-4; 8 bases align to TRBD1. Per germline, CDR1 DFQATT and CDR2 SNEGSKA (reference sequence). The CDR3 loop spans 14 amino acids. J gave up 8 bases and V 4 bases, and 9 bases lay outside the gene matches.

The rearrangement uses TRBV5-1 and TRBJ2-3; D gene ambiguous. Trimming removed 3 bases from V and 0 bases from J, with 8 bases in between. Germline CDR1 SGHRS, CDR2 YFSETQ. The CDR3 has 14 amino acids. The CDR3 DNA follows: TGCGCCAGCAGCTGGGTGAGGAGCACAGATACGCAGTATTTT. Protein product: CASSWVRSTDTQYF.

V is TRBV5-4 and J is TRBJ1-2; D is unclear. CDR1 is SGHNT, CDR2 YYREEE, per germline (reference sequence). V shed 0 bases and J shed 0 bases, with 9 bases lying between them. This CDR3 contains 15 residues. The CDR3 sequence: CASSLGGGPNYGYTF. CDR3 coding DNA: TGTGCCAGCAGCTTGGGAGGTGGCCCTAACTATGGCTACACCTTC.

This chain links TRBV19 with TRBJ2-5; D possibly corresponds to TRBD1 (7 bases). The CDR3 has 14 residues. Germline assignment: CDR1 LNHDA and CDR2 SQIVND (reference sequence). The germline V and J ends were trimmed by 9 bases and 5 bases, with 19 bases remaining between them. The CDR3 region has the DNA TGTGCCAGCAGGCCGACAGGGAGGTGGGAGACCCAGTACTTC. It codes for CASRPTGRWETQYF.